This T cell receptor beta chain was profiled in a study of T cells after yellow fever vaccination. Study context: The SMART-Seq v4 Ultra Low Input method served to prepare the low-cell-number fractions.

Generation of TCR cDNA used 5'RACE template switching (which added a universal primer site and UMIs). TCRdb re-called the 5' RACE reads through MiXCR, storing one row per CDR3 protein. The sample contains some 350,000 distinct CDR3 sequences, roughly 9.4% of which appear only once. The CDR3 extends over 13 amino acids. The germline V gene has CDR1 MDHEN and CDR2 SYDVKM. The V end lost 6 bases, the J end lost 5 bases, and 13 bases lay between the germline ends. This clonotype has only a few counts. The V gene is TRBV28, the J gene TRBJ1-2; weak D call: TRBD1 (6 bases). This receptor was taken from a man between 18 and 35 years old who received the YFV17D yellow fever vaccine. The sample here was PBMCs, taken on the day of the first yellow fever vaccination. CDR3 region: CASRLQGLYGYTF. The CDR3 coding sequence is TGTGCCAGCAGACTACAGGGTTTGTATGGCTACACCTTC.